Shown below are 14 T cell receptor beta chains from a single sample sequenced in a study of shared clonotypes between healthy human individuals. Clones were sequenced by immunoSEQ multiplex PCR, and TCRdb holds only the in-frame ones, with some missing. The top ten hold almost 0.9% of the sample, which has some 1.1 million clones, 70% to 85% seen once. Sequenced material: memory CD4+ T cells from PBMCs. Documented subset: CD45RA-negative fraction. The receptors originated from a man younger than 35 in good health. Some clones in this sample may be carry-over from other donors' samples.

The chain combines TRBV5-1 with TRBJ1-1; possibly TRBD1 for D (5 bases). Germline-derived CDR1 and CDR2 are SGHRS and YFSETQ. Trimming took off 0 bases at V and 6 bases at J, with 6 bases between the two ends. This CDR3 has 12 amino acids. As DNA, the CDR3 is TGCGCCAGCAGCTTGGAGACAGCTGAAGCTTTCTTT. It encodes CASSLETAEAFF.

The chain joins TRBV19 to TRBJ1-1, with 9 bases matching TRBD1. Trimming took 7 bases from V and 5 from J; bases not matched to a gene: 8. Germline lookup yields CDR1 LNHDA and CDR2 SQIVND (reference sequence). The CDR3 sequence is 14 residues long. CDR3 sequence (DNA): TGTGCCAGTACAATACAGGGGGCGAGGACTGAAGCTTTCTTT. Residues: CASTIQGARTEAFF.

The V call is TRBV5-1, the J call TRBJ2-3; TRBD1 might be the D (6 bases). Looked up from germline, CDR1 is SGHRS and CDR2 is YFSETQ. The CDR3 is 16 residues long. V was cut by 9 bases and J by 6 bases, with 26 bases left in between. The CDR3 coding sequence is TGCGCCACTCGCCTGGGGGCGGCCACCCAGGCGGATACGCAGTATTTT. It yields the protein CATRLGAATQADTQYF.

This clone appeared once. The CDR3 protein is CASEAAGAGTEAFF. The CDR3 bases are TGTGCTAGTGAGGCGGCAGGGGCAGGCACTGAAGCTTTCTTT. The chain has TRBV12-5 and TRBJ1-1; D is perhaps TRBD1 (6 bases). Per germline, CDR1 LGHNT and CDR2 FRNRAP. V was clipped by 7 bases and J by 4 bases, with 16 bases between them. The CDR3 covers 14 residues.

CDR3 DNA sequence: TGTGCCAGCAGACAGACCGGGACAGGGGGTTTGGGCTACGAGCAGTACTTC. This translates into CASRQTGTGGLGYEQYF. This chain uses TRBV5-5 with TRBJ2-7, with 11 bases identical to TRBD1. Germline V gene sequence: CDR1 SGHKS, CDR2 YYEKEE (reference sequence). The V and J ends lost 5 bases and 3 bases, in that order; junction bases with no gene match: 13. This CDR3 is built from 17 residues.

In regard to this clone: Since a far larger clone is one base different, this is likely a read error. DNA for the CDR3: TGTGCCAGCAGCTTCACAGGGGACACTGAAGCTTTCTTT. This codes for CASSFTGDTEAFF. The chain combines TRBV7-3 with TRBJ1-1; 7 bases are a match to TRBD1. CDR3 length equals 13 residues. Germline CDR1 is SGHTA and CDR2 is FQGTGA. J gave up 3 bases and V 3 bases, and 1 base lay outside the gene matches.

This chain uses TRBV6-1 with TRBJ2-7, with TRBD2 as a possible D gene (6 bases). The CDR3 totals 12 residues. Trimming stripped 7 bases from V and 2 bases from J, with 9 bases between. Germline CDR1 MNHNS, CDR2 SASEGT. CDR3 sequence reads: CASTGGAYEQYF. DNA of the CDR3: TGTGCCAGCACTGGCGGGGCCTACGAGCAGTACTTC.

As for this clone: Other DNA sequences in the same sample also yield this CDR3. The chain joins TRBV28 to TRBJ1-5, with D unclear. Germline loops: CDR1 MDHEN, CDR2 SYDVKM. This CDR3 comprises 15 residues. Trimming removed 3 bases from V and 1 base from J, with 10 bases in between. For the CDR3, the DNA is TGTGCCAGCAGTTTGTGGGGTCCCAGCAATCAGCCCCAGCATTTT. Translation: CASSLWGPSNQPQHF.

This rearrangement joins TRBV2 to TRBJ1-5; D call uncertain. Germline V lookup: CDR1 SNHLY, CDR2 FYNNEI. The V gene lost 8 bases and the J gene lost 7 bases, with 18 bases spanning the gap. This CDR3 is built from 14 residues. The CDR3, as DNA: TGTGCCAGCGCGCAGACTTTCCTACGGCAGCCCCAGCATTTT. As protein: CASAQTFLRQPQHF.

The gene calls are TRBV15 and TRBJ2-1; a possible D gene is TRBD2 (6 bases). The CDR3 length is 16 residues. Germline V gene sequence: CDR1 LNHNV, CDR2 YYDKDF (reference sequence). Trimming shortened V by 1 base and J by 4 bases, and 14 bases separated the two germline ends. CDR3 sequence reads: CATSRVGRMDYNEQFF. CDR3 DNA sequence: TGTGCCACCAGCAGAGTGGGGAGGATGGATTACAATGAGCAGTTCTTC.

The chain joins TRBV30 to TRBJ2-1; D uncertain. The CDR3 runs to 12 residues. Trimming took 3 bases from V and 7 from J, leaving 10 bases between them. Germline assignment: CDR1 GTSNPN and CDR2 SVGIG (reference sequence). The CDR3 bases are TGTGCCTGGAGGTTTATCCGGAATGAGCAGTTCTTC. This sequence encodes CAWRFIRNEQFF.

This chain uses TRBV5-1 with TRBJ2-7; 7 bases are shared with TRBD1. V gave up 2 bases and J gave up 7 bases; unmatched junction bases: 18. Germline CDR1 reads SGHRS; CDR2 reads YFSETQ. This CDR3 comprises 17 residues. CDR3 sequence: CASSFGDSSPLREEQYF. The CDR3 nucleotides are TGCGCCAGCAGCTTTGGGGACAGTTCCCCTCTCCGGGAAGAGCAGTACTTC.

This chain links TRBV9 with TRBJ2-7; 9 nucleotides align to TRBD2. The junction had 16 bases not matched to a gene; V was cut back by 4 bases and J by 2 bases. This CDR3 comprises 18 residues. Germline loops: CDR1 SGDLS, CDR2 YYNGEE. The CDR3 bases are TGTGCCAGCAGCTCGACTAGCGGAGCCCTCCAAAATGCCTACGAGCAGTACTTC. It codes for CASSSTSGALQNAYEQYF.

The J gene is TRBJ1-2, the V gene TRBV6-5; 9 bases fit TRBD1. Per germline, CDR1 MNHEY and CDR2 SVGAGI. The V segment lost 6 bases and the J segment 7 bases; nucleotides outside the gene matches: 9. This CDR3 comprises 14 residues. The CDR3 DNA is TGTGCCAGCAGAGGGACAGGGTCGCAGGGTGGCTACACCTTC. It yields the protein CASRGTGSQGGYTF.